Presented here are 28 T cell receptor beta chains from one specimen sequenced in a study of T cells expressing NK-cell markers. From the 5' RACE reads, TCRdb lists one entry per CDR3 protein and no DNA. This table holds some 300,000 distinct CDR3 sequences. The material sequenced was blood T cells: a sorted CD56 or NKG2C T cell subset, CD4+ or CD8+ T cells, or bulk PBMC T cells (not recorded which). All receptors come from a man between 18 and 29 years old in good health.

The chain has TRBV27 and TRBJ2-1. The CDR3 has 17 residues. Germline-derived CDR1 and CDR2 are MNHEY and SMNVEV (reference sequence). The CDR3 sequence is CASSPSLAGGPYNEQFF.

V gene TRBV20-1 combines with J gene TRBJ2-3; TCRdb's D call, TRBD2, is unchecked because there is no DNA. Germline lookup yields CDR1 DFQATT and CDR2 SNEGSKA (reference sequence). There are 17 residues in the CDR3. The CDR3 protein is CSASVPGLAGVTDTQYF.

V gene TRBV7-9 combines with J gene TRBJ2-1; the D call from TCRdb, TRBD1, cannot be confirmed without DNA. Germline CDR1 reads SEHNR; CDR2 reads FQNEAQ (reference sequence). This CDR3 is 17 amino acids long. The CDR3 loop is CASSLGGGTGGLNEQFF.

The CDR3: CASSGPGTSTEAFF. V gene TRBV25-1 combines with J gene TRBJ1-1. This CDR3 spans 14 amino acids. Germline V gene data show CDR1 as MGHDK and CDR2 as SYGVNS.

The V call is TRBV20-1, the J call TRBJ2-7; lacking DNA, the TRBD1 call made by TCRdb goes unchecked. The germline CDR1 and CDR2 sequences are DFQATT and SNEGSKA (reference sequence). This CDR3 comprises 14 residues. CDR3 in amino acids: CSASPGTGGKEQYF.

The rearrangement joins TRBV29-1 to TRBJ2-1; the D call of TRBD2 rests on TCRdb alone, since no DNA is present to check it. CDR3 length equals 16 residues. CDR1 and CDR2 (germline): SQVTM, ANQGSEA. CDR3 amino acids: CSALTGGAGFYNEQFF.

This CDR3 reads CASSYRGQGRIGELFF. The rearrangement joins TRBV11-2 to TRBJ2-2; TCRdb's D call, TRBD1, is unchecked because there is no DNA. This CDR3 spans 16 amino acids. Germline CDR1 SGHAT, CDR2 FQNNGV. The whole variable domain, remainder taken from reference TRBV11-2 and TRBJ2-2, is EAGVAQSPRYKIIEKRQSVAFWCNPISGHATLYWYQQILGQGPKLLIQFQNNGVVDDSQLPKDRFSAERLKGVDSTLKIQPAKLEDSAVYLCASSYRGQGRIGELFFGEGSRLTVL.

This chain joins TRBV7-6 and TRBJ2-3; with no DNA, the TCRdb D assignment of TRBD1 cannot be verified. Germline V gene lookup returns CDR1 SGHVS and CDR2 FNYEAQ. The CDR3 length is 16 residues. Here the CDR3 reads CASSRAGQRGTDTQYF.

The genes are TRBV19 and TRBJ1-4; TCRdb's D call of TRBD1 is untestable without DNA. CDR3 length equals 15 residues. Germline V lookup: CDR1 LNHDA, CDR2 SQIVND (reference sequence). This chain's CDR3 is CASSPGTAFNEKLFF.

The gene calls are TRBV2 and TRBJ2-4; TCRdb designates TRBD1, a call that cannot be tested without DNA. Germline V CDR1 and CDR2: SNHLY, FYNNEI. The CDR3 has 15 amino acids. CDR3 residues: CASRADRPSRNIQYF. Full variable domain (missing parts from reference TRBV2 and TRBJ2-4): EPEVTQTPSHQVTQMGQEVILRCVPISNHLYFYWYRQILGQKVEFLVSFYNNEISEKSEIFDDQFSVERPDGSNFTLKIRSTKLEDSAMYFCASRADRPSRNIQYFGAGTRLSVL.

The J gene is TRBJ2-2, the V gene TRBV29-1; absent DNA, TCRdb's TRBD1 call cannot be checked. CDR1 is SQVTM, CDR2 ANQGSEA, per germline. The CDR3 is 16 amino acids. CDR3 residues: CSVGAPGQGATGELFF.

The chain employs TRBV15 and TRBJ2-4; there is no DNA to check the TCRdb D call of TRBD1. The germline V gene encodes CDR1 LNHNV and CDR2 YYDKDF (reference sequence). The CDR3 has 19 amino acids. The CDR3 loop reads CATSRGPVGDASGGNIQYF.

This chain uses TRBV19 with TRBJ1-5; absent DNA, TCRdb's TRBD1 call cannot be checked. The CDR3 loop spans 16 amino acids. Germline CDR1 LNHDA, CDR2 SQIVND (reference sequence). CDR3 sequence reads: CASSIVTGARNQPQHF.

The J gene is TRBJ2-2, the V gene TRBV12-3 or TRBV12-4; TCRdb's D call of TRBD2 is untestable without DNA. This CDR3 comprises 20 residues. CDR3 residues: CASRIYKLRGSSPNTGELFF.

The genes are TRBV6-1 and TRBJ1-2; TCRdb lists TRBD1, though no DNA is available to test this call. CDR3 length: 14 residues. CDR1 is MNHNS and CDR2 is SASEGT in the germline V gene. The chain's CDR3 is CASSDTGVNYGYTF.

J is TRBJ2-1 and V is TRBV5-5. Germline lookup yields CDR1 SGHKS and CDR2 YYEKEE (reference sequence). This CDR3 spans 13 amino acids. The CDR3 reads CASSFIGEGEQFF.

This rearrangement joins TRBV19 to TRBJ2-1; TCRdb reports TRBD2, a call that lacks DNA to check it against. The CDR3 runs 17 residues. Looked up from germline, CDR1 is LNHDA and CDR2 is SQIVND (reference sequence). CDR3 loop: CASSTTTSGVLNNEQFF.

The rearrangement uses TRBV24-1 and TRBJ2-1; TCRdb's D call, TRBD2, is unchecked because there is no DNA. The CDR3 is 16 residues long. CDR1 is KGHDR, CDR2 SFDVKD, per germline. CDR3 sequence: CATSDFKREAHNEQFF.

CDR3: CAISDSHGTNTGELFF. The chain joins TRBV10-3 to TRBJ2-2; TCRdb proposes TRBD1, but this gene call is untestable without DNA. Germline V gives CDR1 ENHRY, CDR2 SYGVKD. There are 16 residues in the CDR3.

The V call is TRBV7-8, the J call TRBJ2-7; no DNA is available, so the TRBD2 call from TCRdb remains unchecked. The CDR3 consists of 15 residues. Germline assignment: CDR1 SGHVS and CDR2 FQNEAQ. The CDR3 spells CASSLARTSGYEQYF.

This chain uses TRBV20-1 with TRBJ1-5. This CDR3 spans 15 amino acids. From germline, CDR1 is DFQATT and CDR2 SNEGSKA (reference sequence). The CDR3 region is CSAARAVVSNQPQHF.

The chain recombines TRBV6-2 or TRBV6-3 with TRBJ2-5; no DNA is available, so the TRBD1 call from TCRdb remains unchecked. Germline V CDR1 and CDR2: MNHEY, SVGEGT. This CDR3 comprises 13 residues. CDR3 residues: CASSDLAGETQYF.

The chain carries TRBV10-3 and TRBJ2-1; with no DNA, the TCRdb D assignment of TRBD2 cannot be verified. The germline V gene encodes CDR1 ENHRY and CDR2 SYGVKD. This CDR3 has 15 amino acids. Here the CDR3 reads CAISDSGGLYNEQFF.

The chain's CDR3 is CASSFPAGRDTDTQYF. The V call is TRBV5-1, the J call TRBJ2-3; TCRdb outputs TRBD2, but without DNA this stays unchecked. The CDR3 loop spans 16 amino acids. Germline V gene data show CDR1 as SGHRS and CDR2 as YFSETQ.

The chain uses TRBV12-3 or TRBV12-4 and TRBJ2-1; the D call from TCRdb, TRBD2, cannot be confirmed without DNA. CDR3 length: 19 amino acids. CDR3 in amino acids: CASSPDRSTSGRAYNEQFF.

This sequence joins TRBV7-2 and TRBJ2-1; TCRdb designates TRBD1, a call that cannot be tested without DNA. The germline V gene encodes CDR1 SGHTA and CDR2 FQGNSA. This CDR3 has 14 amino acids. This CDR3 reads CASSRTGERNEQFF.

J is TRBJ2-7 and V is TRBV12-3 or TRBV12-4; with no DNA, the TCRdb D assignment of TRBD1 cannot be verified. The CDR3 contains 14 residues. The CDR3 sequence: CASSARTVGYEQYF.

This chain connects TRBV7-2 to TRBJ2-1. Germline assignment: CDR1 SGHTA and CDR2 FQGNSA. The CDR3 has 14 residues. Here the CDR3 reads CASSLTDFGNEQFF.